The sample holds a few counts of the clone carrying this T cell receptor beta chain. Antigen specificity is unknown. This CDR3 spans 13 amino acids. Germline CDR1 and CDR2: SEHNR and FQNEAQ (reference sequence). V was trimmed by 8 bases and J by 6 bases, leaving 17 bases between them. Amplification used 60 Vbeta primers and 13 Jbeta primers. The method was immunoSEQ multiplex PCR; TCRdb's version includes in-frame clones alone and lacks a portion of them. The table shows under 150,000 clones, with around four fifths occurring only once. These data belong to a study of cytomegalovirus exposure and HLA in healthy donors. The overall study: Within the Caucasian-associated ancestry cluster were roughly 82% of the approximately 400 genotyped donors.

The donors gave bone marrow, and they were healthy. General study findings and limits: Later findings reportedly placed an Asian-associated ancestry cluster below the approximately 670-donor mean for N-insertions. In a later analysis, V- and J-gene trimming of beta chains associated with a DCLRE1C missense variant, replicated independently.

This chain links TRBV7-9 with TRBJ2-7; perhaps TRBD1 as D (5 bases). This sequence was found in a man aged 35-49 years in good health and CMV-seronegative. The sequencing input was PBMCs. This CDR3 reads CASLADGACEQYF. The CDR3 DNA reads TGTGCCAGCCTTGCCGATGGGGCATGCGAGCAGTACTTC.